This entry describes one TCR beta chain. Its antigen is currently unknown. V shed 0 bases and J 3 bases; nucleotides not matched to a gene: 5. CDR1 is KGHSH and CDR2 is LQKENI in the germline V gene. This CDR3 has 17 amino acids. The data originate from a study of CD8 T cells in ankylosing spondylitis. General study results and limits: For ankylosing spondylitis blood, a TCR beta motif of about eight highly homologous variants appeared characteristic.

With molecular barcodes, quantitative 5'-RACE was used to make the TCR beta libraries. One entry per CDR3 protein, called by TCRdb with MiXCR from the 5' RACE reads. The data show about 480,000 distinct CDR3 sequences, roughly 15% seen once. This receptor was obtained from a male donor with ankylosing spondylitis. Sequencing used blood, either unsorted or a sorted T cell fraction (not recorded which). The rearrangement joins TRBV18 to TRBJ1-6; the match to TRBD1 covers 7 bases. This chain's CDR3 is CASSPPGRGDYNSPLHF. The CDR3 DNA follows: TGTGCCAGCTCACCACCCGGCAGGGGGGACTATAATTCACCCCTCCACTTT. The full variable domain, completed using reference TRBV18 and TRBJ1-6, is NAGVMQNPRHLVRRRGQEARLRCSPMKGHSHVYWYRQLPEEGLKFMVYLQKENIIDESGMPKERFSAEFPKEGPSILRIQQVVRGDSAAYFCASSPPGRGDYNSPLHFGNGTRLTVT.